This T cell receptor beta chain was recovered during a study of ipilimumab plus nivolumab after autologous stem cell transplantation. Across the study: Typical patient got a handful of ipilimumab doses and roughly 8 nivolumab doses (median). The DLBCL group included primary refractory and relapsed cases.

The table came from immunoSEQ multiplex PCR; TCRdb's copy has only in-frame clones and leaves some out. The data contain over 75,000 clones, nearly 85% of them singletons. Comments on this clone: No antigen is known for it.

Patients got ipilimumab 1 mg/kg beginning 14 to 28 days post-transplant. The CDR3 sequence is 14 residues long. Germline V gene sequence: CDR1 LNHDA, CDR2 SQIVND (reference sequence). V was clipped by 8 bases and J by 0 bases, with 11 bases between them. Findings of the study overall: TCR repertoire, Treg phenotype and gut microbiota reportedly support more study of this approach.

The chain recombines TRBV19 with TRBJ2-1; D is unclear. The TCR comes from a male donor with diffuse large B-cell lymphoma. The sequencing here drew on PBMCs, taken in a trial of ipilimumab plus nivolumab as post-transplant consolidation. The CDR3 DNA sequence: TGTGCCAGTTCGACTTCTAGCTCCTACAATGAGCAGTTCTTC. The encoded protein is CASSTSSSYNEQFF.